This entry is about one TCR beta chain. Only in-frame clones appear in the TCRdb table, and some are missing; sequencing was by immunoSEQ multiplex PCR. This table holds 150,000 to 200,000 clones, about 90% found once. These data originate in a study of control samples from healthy donors and cancer patients. This CDR3 comprises 11 residues. V lost 6 bases and J 4 bases, leaving 4 bases between the germline ends. J is TRBJ1-3 and V is TRBV12-3 or TRBV12-4, with D hard to call. The sequence was obtained from a man aged 18 to 30 in good health. The material sequenced was blood. The CDR3 DNA follows: TGTGCCAGCAGCCAGGGAAACACCATATATTTT. This gives the protein CASSQGNTIYF.